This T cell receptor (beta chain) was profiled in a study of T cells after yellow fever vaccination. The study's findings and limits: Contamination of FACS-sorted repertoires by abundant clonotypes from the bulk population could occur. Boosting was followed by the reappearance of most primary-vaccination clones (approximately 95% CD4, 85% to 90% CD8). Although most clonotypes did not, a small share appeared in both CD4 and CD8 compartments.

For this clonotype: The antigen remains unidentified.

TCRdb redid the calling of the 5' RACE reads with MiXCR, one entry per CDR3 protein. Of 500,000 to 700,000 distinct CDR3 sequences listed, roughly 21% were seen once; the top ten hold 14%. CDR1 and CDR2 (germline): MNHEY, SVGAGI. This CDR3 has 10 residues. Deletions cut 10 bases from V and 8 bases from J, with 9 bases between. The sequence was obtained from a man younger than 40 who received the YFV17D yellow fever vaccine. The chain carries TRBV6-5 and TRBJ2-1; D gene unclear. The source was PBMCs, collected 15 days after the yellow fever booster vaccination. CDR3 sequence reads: CATETDEQFF. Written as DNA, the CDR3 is TGTGCCACCGAGACTGATGAGCAGTTCTTC.